Below, 14 T cell receptor beta chains from the same sample are listed, as sequenced in a study of patients and donors after allogeneic stem cell transplantation. From the RT-PCR reads, TCRdb called clonotypes with MiXCR, one entry per CDR3 protein. This table holds 150,000 to 200,000 distinct CDR3 sequences, around two fifths found once. The specimen sequenced was blood, either unsorted or a sorted T cell fraction (not recorded which). These receptors came from a human donor who was either an allogeneic HSCT recipient or a stem cell or donor lymphocyte infusion donor (not recorded which). It is not recorded whose cells these are; they may come from a transplant donor.

The CDR3 DNA follows: TGTGCCAGCAGCTTTGGGCAGGGAGGTGAAAAACTGTTTTTT. It is translated as CASSFGQGGEKLFF. The chain links TRBV7-9 to TRBJ1-4; the D gene is possibly TRBD1 (5 bases). Per germline, CDR1 SEHNR and CDR2 FQNEAQ (reference sequence). The CDR3 length is 14 residues. With 3 bases removed from V and 7 bases from J, the gap between germline ends came to 12 bases.

The J gene is TRBJ2-7, the V gene TRBV6-5, with 10 positions matching TRBD2. CDR1 is MNHEY and CDR2 is SVGAGI in the germline V gene. The V gene end was trimmed by 6 bases and the J gene end by 5 bases; junction bases not matched to a gene: 7. This CDR3 has 14 amino acids. The CDR3 nucleotides read TGTGCCAGCAGGATTTGGACTAGCGGAAACGAGCAGTACTTC. It specifies CASRIWTSGNEQYF.

In its sample, this clonotype was seen a few times. The chain couples TRBV7-9 to TRBJ2-7; possible D gene TRBD1, 5 bases. This CDR3 is built from 13 residues. Germline values: CDR1 SEHNR, CDR2 FQNEAQ (reference sequence). Trimming cost V 5 bases and J 4 bases, with 12 bases left between them. The CDR3 loop reads CASSPPGQYEQYF. In nucleotides, the CDR3 is TGTGCCAGCAGCCCCCCAGGGCAGTACGAGCAGTACTTC.

This chain connects TRBV10-3 to TRBJ1-5, with 8 positions matching TRBD1. CDR1 and CDR2 (germline): ENHRY, SYGVKD. The V segment lost 2 bases and the J segment 4 bases; nucleotides outside the gene matches: 4. The length of the CDR3 is 15 residues. The DNA of the CDR3 is TGTGCCATCAGTGAGCAGGGGGCACATAATCAGCCCCAGCATTTT. Translating gives CAISEQGAHNQPQHF.

J is TRBJ1-1 and V is TRBV3-1; 7 nucleotides line up with TRBD1. The CDR3 contains 15 residues. CDR1 and CDR2 from the germline V gene are LGHDT and YNNKEL (reference sequence). With 3 bases clipped from V and 4 bases from J, the junction kept 8 bases outside the gene matches. CDR3 region: CASSQGTGVVTEAFF. The DNA of the CDR3 is TGTGCCAGCAGCCAGGGAACAGGGGTGGTCACTGAAGCTTTCTTT.

The genes are TRBV27 and TRBJ2-2; no firm D call. Looked up from germline, CDR1 is MNHEY and CDR2 is SMNVEV (reference sequence). The ends were cut back, 0 bases at V and 6 bases at J, with 2 bases in the middle. This CDR3 is built from 12 residues. CDR3 nucleotide sequence: TGTGCCAGCAGTTTATCGCCCGGGGAGCTGTTTTTT. As protein: CASSLSPGELFF.

This clonotype is a singleton in its sample. This sequence joins TRBV7-9 and TRBJ1-1, with TRBD1 identical over 7 bases. The CDR3 runs 16 residues. The V and J ends lost 2 bases and 3 bases, in that order; junction bases with no gene match: 9. Per germline, CDR1 SEHNR and CDR2 FQNEAQ (reference sequence). The CDR3 region has the DNA TGTGCCAGCAGCTTACCGCCAGGGGGGTCGGACACTGAAGCTTTCTTT. Its protein product is CASSLPPGGSDTEAFF.

The chain links TRBV5-1 to TRBJ2-2; D uncertain. The CDR3 loop spans 15 amino acids. Germline CDR1 and CDR2: SGHRS and YFSETQ. The germline V and J ends were trimmed by 0 bases and 2 bases, with 8 bases remaining between them. CDR3 loop: CASSLDGSNTGELFF. The CDR3 DNA reads as TGCGCCAGCAGCTTGGATGGATCTAACACCGGGGAGCTGTTTTTT.

V gene TRBV5-1 combines with J gene TRBJ1-3; D gene uncertain. Germline V gives CDR1 SGHRS, CDR2 YFSETQ. Between the trimmed V and J ends, which lost 1 base and 0 bases, there was a span of 14 bases. This CDR3 has 17 residues. CDR3: CASSLSPPLSSGNTIYF. The CDR3 coding sequence is TGCGCCAGCAGCTTGTCGCCTCCCTTGAGCTCTGGAAACACCATATATTTT.

Written as DNA, the CDR3 is TGTGCCAGCAGTTTCTGGACAGGGGGAATAAATCAGCCCCAGCATTTT. This encodes CASSFWTGGINQPQHF. The chain couples TRBV12-3 or TRBV12-4 to TRBJ1-5, with 10 bases fitting TRBD1. Trimming at V came to 3 bases and at J to 4 bases, leaving 6 bases not matched to a gene. This CDR3 spans 16 amino acids.

V and J are TRBV6-5 and TRBJ2-2; D is unclear. The CDR3 has 14 residues. From germline, CDR1 is MNHEY and CDR2 SVGAGI. Trimming cost V 2 bases and J 6 bases, with 10 bases left between them. The CDR3 reads CASSYPGSAGELFF. CDR3 DNA sequence: TGTGCCAGCAGTTACCCGGGCAGCGCCGGGGAGCTGTTTTTT.

This clonotype has only a few counts. The V and J genes are TRBV5-1 and TRBJ2-1; 11 bases line up with TRBD2. From germline, CDR1 is SGHRS and CDR2 YFSETQ. The CDR3 covers 14 residues. The V gene end was trimmed by 1 base and the J gene end by 7 bases; junction bases not matched to a gene: 1. The CDR3 loop reads CASSLWTSGNEQFF. The DNA of the CDR3 is TGCGCCAGCAGCTTGTGGACTAGCGGGAATGAGCAGTTCTTC.

V is TRBV11-2 and J is TRBJ2-1; 7 nucleotides line up with TRBD1. Germline trimming cut 1 base from V and 6 bases from J; bases unmatched to any gene: 3. CDR1 is SGHAT, CDR2 FQNNGV, per germline. The length of the CDR3 is 14 residues. CDR3 sequence (DNA): TGTGCCAGCAGCTTAGTTTCAGGGGGCAATGAGCAGTTCTTC. Protein product: CASSLVSGGNEQFF.

This rearrangement joins TRBV10-3 to TRBJ2-7; D not resolved. V was shortened by 5 bases and J by 0 bases, with 8 bases between the two germline ends. The CDR3 totals 13 residues. Germline V gene lookup returns CDR1 ENHRY and CDR2 SYGVKD. This chain's CDR3 is CAISQSHSYEQYF. The CDR3 DNA reads as TGTGCCATCAGTCAATCTCACTCCTACGAGCAGTACTTC.